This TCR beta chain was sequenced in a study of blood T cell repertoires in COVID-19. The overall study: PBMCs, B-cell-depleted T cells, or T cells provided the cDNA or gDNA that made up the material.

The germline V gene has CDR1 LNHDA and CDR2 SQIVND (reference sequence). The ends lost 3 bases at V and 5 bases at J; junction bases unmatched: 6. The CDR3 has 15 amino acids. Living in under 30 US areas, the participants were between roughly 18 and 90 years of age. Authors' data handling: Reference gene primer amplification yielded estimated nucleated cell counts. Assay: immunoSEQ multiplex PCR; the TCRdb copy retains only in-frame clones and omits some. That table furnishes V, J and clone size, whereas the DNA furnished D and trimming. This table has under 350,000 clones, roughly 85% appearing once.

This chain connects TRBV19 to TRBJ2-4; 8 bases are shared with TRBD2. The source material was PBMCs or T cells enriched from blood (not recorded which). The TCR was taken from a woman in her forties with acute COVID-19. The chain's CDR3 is CASSISGGAQNIQYF. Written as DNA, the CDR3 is TGTGCCAGTAGTATCTCGGGGGGGGCCCAAAACATTCAGTACTTC.